A selection of T cell receptor beta chains follows, all from one sample in a study of cytomegalovirus exposure and HLA in healthy donors. The assay was immunoSEQ multiplex PCR, and TCRdb's table has in-frame clones only and misses some. The sample holds around 100,000 clones, around 71% seen once. Sequencing used PBMCs. The origin of the receptors is a man aged 25 to 45 in good health and CMV-seronegative. The CDR3 runs from the conserved cysteine through the conserved F or W. A D gene is named only where the DNA matches it firmly. Expanded clones are given a class, and other clones once, few, many or no size at all.

clone_size	v_call	d_call	j_call	cdr3_aa	cdr3_nt
once	TRBV27	.	TRBJ2-1	CASSLGGAAEQFF	TGTGCCAGCAGTTTAGGGGGGGCTGCTGAGCAGTTCTTC
.	TRBV9	.	TRBJ1-1	CASSPRGLNTEAFF	TGTGCCAGCTCACCCAGGGGCTTGAACACTGAAGCTTTCTTT
.	TRBV29-1	.	TRBJ2-3	CSLITSSTQYF	TGCAGCTTAATAACTAGTAGTACGCAGTATTTT
.	TRBV27	TRBD1	TRBJ2-3	CASSPRDRDRDTQYF	TGTGCCAGCAGTCCCCGGGACAGAGATAGAGATACGCAGTATTTT
.	TRBV30	TRBD1	TRBJ1-4	CAWSAQGAGEKLFF	TGTGCCTGGAGTGCACAGGGGGCGGGTGAAAAACTGTTTTTT
few	TRBV30	.	TRBJ2-3	CAWSVPPGRDTQYF	TGTGCCTGGAGTGTCCCCCCGGGTCGAGATACGCAGTATTTT
once	TRBV5-4	.	TRBJ1-1	CASSDGDTEAFF	TGTGCCAGCAGCGACGGGGACACTGAAGCTTTCTTT
.	TRBV5-1	.	TRBJ1-2	CASSLEGEGYGYTF	TGCGCCAGCAGCTTGGAGGGGGAGGGCTATGGCTACACCTTC
.	TRBV5-1	.	TRBJ2-5	CASSFGGQGGYQETQYF	TGCGCCAGCAGCTTTGGTGGCCAAGGAGGGTACCAAGAGACCCAGTACTTC
.	TRBV19	TRBD1	TRBJ1-5	CASSIRGEGAHQPQHF	TGTGCCAGTAGTATCAGAGGTGAGGGGGCCCATCAGCCCCAGCATTTT
once	TRBV5-1	.	TRBJ1-6	CASGQGRNSPLHF	TGCGCCAGCGGGCAAGGCAGGAATTCACCCCTCCACTTT
.	TRBV27	.	TRBJ1-5	CASSLSHLYSNQPQHF	TGTGCCAGCAGTTTATCGCACTTGTATAGCAATCAGCCCCAGCATTTT
.	TRBV7-3	TRBD1	TRBJ2-6	CASSRYGQGSGANVLTF	TGTGCCAGCAGCCGATACGGACAGGGGAGTGGGGCCAACGTCCTGACTTTC
.	TRBV19	TRBD2	TRBJ2-3	CASVPSGGRDTQYF	TGTGCCAGCGTTCCTAGCGGGGGTAGAGATACGCAGTATTTT
.	TRBV13	TRBD1	TRBJ1-1	CASSSSGQGNTEAFF	TGTGCCAGCAGCTCGTCTGGACAGGGCAACACTGAAGCTTTCTTT
.	TRBV11-2	.	TRBJ2-7	CASSLLREQYF	TGTGCCAGCAGCCTCTTGCGCGAGCAGTACTTC
once	TRBV27	.	TRBJ2-6	CASAYPGANVLTF	TGTGCCAGTGCGTACCCTGGGGCCAACGTCCTGACTTTC
.	TRBV5-4	.	TRBJ2-7	CASSLWRSEQYF	TGTGCCAGCAGCTTGTGGAGATCCGAGCAGTACTTC
.	TRBV5-6	TRBD2	TRBJ2-1	CASSLTSGSTSYNEQFF	TGTGCCAGCAGCTTGACTAGCGGGAGTACCTCCTACAATGAGCAGTTCTTC
.	TRBV7-9	.	TRBJ1-2	CASSLEGAYGYTF	TGTGCCAGCAGCTTGGAGGGAGCCTATGGCTACACCTTC
.	TRBV10-3	TRBD2	TRBJ2-1	CAITGGGGDEQFF	TGTGCCATCACGGGCGGGGGGGGAGATGAGCAGTTCTTC
.	TRBV28	TRBD1	TRBJ2-1	CASSRGTGNFDEQFF	TGTGCCAGCAGCCGAGGGACAGGGAATTTCGATGAGCAGTTCTTC
.	TRBV7-9	.	TRBJ2-1	CASSRTTGQFF	TGTGCCAGCAGCCGGACTACTGGACAGTTCTTC
.	TRBV19	TRBD1	TRBJ1-1	CASSTRDRVTEAFF	TGTGCCAGTAGTACCCGGGACAGGGTCACTGAAGCTTTCTTT
.	TRBV7-8	TRBD1	TRBJ1-5	CASSSAGGPQHF	TGTGCCAGCAGCTCGGCAGGGGGGCCCCAGCATTTT
.	TRBV14	TRBD1	TRBJ1-2	CASSQAGGAGYGYTF	TGTGCCAGCAGCCAAGCAGGGGGCGCCGGCTATGGCTACACCTTC
.	TRBV19	TRBD1	TRBJ2-7	CASSRLGTGGYEQYF	TGTGCCAGTAGTAGGTTAGGGACAGGGGGATACGAGCAGTACTTC
few	TRBV6-1	TRBD1	TRBJ1-5	CASMTGGGNQPQHF	TGTGCCAGCATGACAGGGGGTGGCAATCAGCCCCAGCATTTT
few	TRBV10-3	.	TRBJ1-5	CAISGESRSNQPQHF	TGTGCCATCAGTGGAGAGTCGAGGAGCAATCAGCCCCAGCATTTT
.	TRBV6-5	.	TRBJ2-7	CASSRTGYEQYF	TGTGCCAGCAGTCGTACAGGGTACGAGCAGTACTTC
.	TRBV4-2	TRBD1	TRBJ1-1	CASSQDAGGLEAFF	TGTGCCAGCAGCCAAGACGCAGGGGGCCTGGAAGCTTTCTTT
.	TRBV4-1	.	TRBJ2-7	CASSQEGFQGWEQYF	TGCGCCAGCAGCCAAGAAGGATTTCAGGGGTGGGAGCAGTACTTC
.	TRBV5-1	.	TRBJ1-1	CASSLFLGLGGEAFF	TGCGCCAGCAGCTTGTTTTTGGGCCTAGGGGGTGAAGCTTTCTTT
.	TRBV5-6	.	TRBJ1-4	CASSITATNEKLFF	TGTGCCAGCAGCATAACCGCGACTAATGAAAAACTGTTTTTT
.	TRBV5-1	TRBD1	TRBJ2-4	CASRQGDGNIQYF	TGCGCCAGCCGACAGGGAGATGGGAACATTCAGTACTTC
.	TRBV5-6	TRBD2	TRBJ2-7	CASSLVPSGSLYEQYF	TGTGCCAGCAGCTTGGTCCCCAGCGGGAGTTTGTACGAGCAGTACTTC
.	TRBV5-5	TRBD2	TRBJ2-1	CASSGRTSGYNEQFF	TGTGCCAGCAGCGGCCGGACTAGCGGGTACAATGAGCAGTTCTTC
.	TRBV5-1	.	TRBJ2-5	CASILGAEGETQYF	TGCGCCAGCATCCTGGGGGCAGAGGGAGAGACCCAGTACTTC
.	TRBV7-2	TRBD1	TRBJ2-7	CASSLGQGVYEQYF	TGTGCCAGCAGCTTGGGACAGGGGGTCTACGAGCAGTACTTC
once	TRBV5-6	TRBD1	TRBJ2-5	CATTGTGLNEETQYF	TGTGCCACAACCGGGACAGGGCTAAACGAAGAGACCCAGTACTTC
few	TRBV7-9	TRBD1	TRBJ2-5	CASSLGTGSEWETQYF	TGTGCCAGCAGCTTAGGGACAGGGTCTGAGTGGGAGACCCAGTACTTC
few	TRBV6-5	.	TRBJ1-4	CASRRGGLREKLFF	TGTGCCAGCAGACGAGGAGGGCTGAGGGAAAAACTGTTTTTT
.	TRBV7-9	.	TRBJ2-3	CASSLGTGADTQYF	TGTGCCAGCAGCTTGGGGACGGGGGCAGATACGCAGTATTTT
.	TRBV4-2	TRBD2	TRBJ2-7	CASSQATGLEGPYEQYF	TGTGCCAGCAGCCAAGCCACCGGACTAGAAGGGCCCTACGAGCAGTACTTC
.	TRBV11-2	.	TRBJ2-2	CASSRGQSGRDTGELFF	TGTGCCAGCAGCAGGGGGCAGAGCGGGAGAGACACCGGGGAGCTGTTTTTT
.	TRBV27	.	TRBJ2-7	CASSLAATLYEQYF	TGTGCCAGCAGTTTAGCGGCTACCTTGTACGAGCAGTACTTC
.	TRBV30	.	TRBJ2-5	CAWSWNSGETQYF	TGTGCCTGGAGCTGGAATTCGGGAGAGACCCAGTACTTC
.	TRBV11-2	TRBD2	TRBJ2-3	CASSQTGLAGNTQYF	TGTGCCAGCAGCCAAACGGGACTAGCGGGCAATACGCAGTATTTT
few	TRBV7-2	TRBD1	TRBJ1-1	CASSRTGVGEGTEAFF	TGTGCCAGCAGCCGGACAGGGGTGGGAGAGGGCACTGAAGCTTTCTTT
.	TRBV6-5	.	TRBJ1-1	CASSYSGEYTEAFF	TGTGCCAGCAGTTACTCAGGAGAATACACTGAAGCTTTCTTT
once	TRBV6-5	.	TRBJ1-4	CASSYGGGGKLFF	TGTGCCAGCAGTTACGGTGGGGGAGGAAAACTGTTTTTT
.	TRBV7-2	.	TRBJ1-2	CASSPTPANYGYTF	TGTGCCAGCAGCCCTACTCCCGCCAACTATGGCTACACCTTC
.	TRBV6-5	TRBD1	TRBJ1-5	CASRDRGNQPQHF	TGTGCCAGCAGGGACAGGGGAAATCAGCCCCAGCATTTT